This is a list of T cell receptor beta chains from one sample in a study of CXCR3-negative and CXCR3-positive naive CD8 T cells. From its re-call of the 5' RACE reads, TCRdb lists each CDR3 protein once, without DNA. The sample totals about 110,000 distinct CDR3 sequences. Specimen: naive CXCR3+ CD8+ T cells from blood. These receptors originate from a human donor in good health. Some clones in this sample may be carry-over from other donors' samples. Each CDR3 is given with its conserved first and last residue.

TRBV11-2	TRBJ2-4	CASAGSGIQYF
TRBV14	TRBJ2-5	CASSPGQGLLETQYF
TRBV29-1	TRBJ2-1	CSVGGGTYNEQFF
TRBV5-1	TRBJ2-3	CASSLWGPPDTQYF
TRBV6-2/TRBV6-3	TRBJ1-1	CASTPGRVEAFF
TRBV20-1	TRBJ2-7	CSADEGQASYEQYF
TRBV29-1	TRBJ2-5	CSVLEPGQEETQYF
TRBV11-2	TRBJ2-3	CASSLSLDTQYF
TRBV7-2	TRBJ2-2	CASSLETGGTGELFF
TRBV25-1	TRBJ2-1	CASSEVPGTSEQFF
TRBV30	TRBJ1-1	CAWSATRGGTEAFF
TRBV20-1	TRBJ2-3	CSAAGTTIRISDTQYF
TRBV27	TRBJ2-7	CASSLNGDLTYEQYF
TRBV7-2	TRBJ2-7	CASSLEDGGYYEQYF
TRBV5-1	TRBJ1-1	CASSSPTGVSNTEAFF
TRBV7-3	TRBJ2-3	CASSGSGTYTDTQYF
TRBV29-1	TRBJ1-2	CSGADNQGYTF
TRBV7-2	TRBJ1-1	CASSVYPGTYMNTEAFF
TRBV9	TRBJ2-1	CASSLDGGIDEQFF
TRBV12-3/TRBV12-4	TRBJ1-1	CASSFALLVGGEDTEAFF
TRBV6-2/TRBV6-3	TRBJ2-7	CASSYVSGTGLYEQYF
TRBV29-1	TRBJ2-1	CSVPGLAGYNEQFF
TRBV5-1	TRBJ2-1	CASSAGAYNEQFF
TRBV5-5	TRBJ2-1	CASSLVSGEDEQFF
TRBV18	TRBJ2-2	CASSPPPGQVRNTGELFF
TRBV14	TRBJ2-7	CASSDTGAPYYEQYF